A single sample is the source of the 24 T cell receptor beta chains below, sequenced in a study of blood T cells in healthy people across ages (dated by TCRdb to between 2014 and 2017). Library generation was performed with 5' RACE. For sequencing, an Illumina HiSeq 2500 was employed. A second roughly 7 to 11 cycle PCR used a sample-barcoded 5' primer and a J-beta primer mix. The public reads were quality trimmed at Q25 with fastp and then assembled into clones with MiXCR by TCRdb, keeping productive beta chains. Rows are unified per CDR3 protein, each entry keeping the most common DNA and genes. The sample has about 720,000 distinct CDR3 sequences on record, about 24% of them singletons. The biggest ten clones account for roughly 22% of the sample. Input material: blood. These receptors all come from a man aged 65-85 years in good health.

V gene TRBV4-1 combines with J gene TRBJ1-2; a weak D match, TRBD1 (6 bases). Germline CDR1 and CDR2: MGHRA and YSYEKL. V was shortened by 4 bases and J by 0 bases, with 9 bases between the two germline ends. The CDR3 contains 14 residues. CDR3 loop: CASSPGHANYGYTF. The DNA of the CDR3 is TGCGCCAGCAGCCCGGGACATGCTAACTATGGCTACACCTTC.

The chain employs TRBV7-6 and TRBJ2-3; TRBD2 aligns across 8 bases. From germline, CDR1 is SGHVS and CDR2 FNYEAQ. Trimming cost V 3 bases and J 8 bases; bases outside gene matches: 13. The CDR3 totals 16 residues. The DNA for the CDR3 is TGTGCCAGCAGCTTGGCCAGCGGGAGATTTCGGGGTACGCAGTATTTT. This codes for CASSLASGRFRGTQYF.

This clonotype was observed a few times. The rearrangement joins TRBV29-1 to TRBJ2-1; D is tentatively TRBD1 or TRBD2 (6 bases each). CDR3 length: 13 amino acids. Trimming stripped 5 bases from V and 10 bases from J, with 18 bases between. Germline CDR1 SQVTM, CDR2 ANQGSEA. CDR3 bases: TGCAGCGTTTCCATCGTGGGGGGCAGGGAGCAGTTCTTC. Protein: CSVSIVGGREQFF.

This clonotype was detected ten times or more. The chain employs TRBV12-3 or TRBV12-4 and TRBJ2-3; 7 positions agree with TRBD1. The V and J ends lost 7 bases and 7 bases, in that order; junction bases with no gene match: 14. This CDR3 region has 15 residues. The CDR3 region has the DNA TGTGCCAGCACCCTCGCGGCCCGGGACAGCTATACGCAGTATTTT. Its translation: CASTLAARDSYTQYF.

Written as DNA, the CDR3 is TGTGCCAGCAGCTTTACGACTGTTTCAGATACGCAGTATTTT. Translated: CASSFTTVSDTQYF. The V and J genes are TRBV7-9 and TRBJ2-3; D uncertain. Germline V gene data show CDR1 as SEHNR and CDR2 as FQNEAQ (reference sequence). CDR3 length: 14 residues. Trimming removed 3 bases from V and 4 bases from J, with 11 bases in between.

The chain couples TRBV7-9 to TRBJ2-7; no firm D call. The germline V gene encodes CDR1 SEHNR and CDR2 FQNEAQ (reference sequence). The germline V and J ends were trimmed by 1 base and 0 bases, with 10 bases remaining between them. This CDR3 contains 15 residues. This CDR3 reads CASSLGVAASYEQYF. CDR3 nucleotide sequence: TGTGCCAGCAGCTTAGGGGTCGCGGCCTCCTACGAGCAGTACTTC.

This clonotype showed up just a few times. The chain joins TRBV20-1 to TRBJ2-5; 9 positions agree with TRBD2. The J call could be wrong; TRBJ2-7 is a better fit for the DNA end. The CDR3 runs 15 residues. From germline, CDR1 is DFQATT and CDR2 SNEGSKA (reference sequence). The CDR3 coding sequence is TGCAGTGCTGCTAGCGGGGCCGCAAGGTCCTACGAGCAGTACTTC. It encodes CSAASGAARSYEQYF.

This chain connects TRBV5-1 to TRBJ2-5; weak D call: TRBD2 (6 bases). The V gene lost 4 bases and the J gene lost 5 bases, with 12 bases spanning the gap. This CDR3 has 13 amino acids. The germline V gene has CDR1 SGHRS and CDR2 YFSETQ. The chain's CDR3 is CASSQGLSETQYF. The CDR3 DNA reads TGCGCCAGCAGCCAGGGACTGTCCGAGACCCAGTACTTC.

The DNA of the CDR3 is TGTGCCAGCAGTTACTCCCCGGGACAGGTCGCCGGGGAGCTGTTTTTT. Its translation: CASSYSPGQVAGELFF. The chain is built from TRBV6-5 and TRBJ2-2, with 8 bases lining up with TRBD1. CDR3 length: 16 residues. The V segment lost 0 bases and the J segment 6 bases; nucleotides outside the gene matches: 6. Germline CDR1 and CDR2: MNHEY and SVGAGI.

The chain has TRBV6-5 and TRBJ1-2; no firm D call. The CDR3 sequence is 14 residues long. With 7 bases removed from V and 7 bases from J, the gap between germline ends came to 19 bases. Germline assignment: CDR1 MNHEY and CDR2 SVGAGI. The CDR3 nucleotides read TGTGCCAGCAAGGTATCGGGTCTGGGAGGTGGCTACACCTTC. It codes for CASKVSGLGGGYTF.

The J gene is TRBJ2-1, the V gene TRBV9; D is undetermined. Deletions cut 4 bases from V and 1 base from J, with 15 bases between. The germline gives CDR1 SGDLS, CDR2 YYNGEE. This CDR3 has 16 residues. This CDR3 is CASSPGVAWSYNEQFF. In DNA, the CDR3 is TGTGCCAGCAGCCCCGGCGTGGCGTGGTCCTACAATGAGCAGTTCTTC.

This chain uses TRBV6-5 with TRBJ2-5, with TRBD1 identical over 8 bases. Germline CDR1 and CDR2: MNHEY and SVGAGI. The length of the CDR3 is 11 residues. The V segment lost 8 bases and the J segment 4 bases; nucleotides outside the gene matches: 0. The CDR3 DNA follows: TGTGCCAGCGGGACAGGAGAGACCCAGTACTTC. This gives the protein CASGTGETQYF.

A few counts support this clonotype. The chain couples TRBV5-1 to TRBJ1-5, with TRBD1 matching over 7 bases. Germline lookup yields CDR1 SGHRS and CDR2 YFSETQ. V trimming: 0 bases; J trimming: 1 base; junction bases outside the gene matches: 7. The CDR3 contains 17 residues. The CDR3 bases are TGCGCCAGCAGCTTGGTTCCAGGGGGAGAGAGCAATCAGCCCCAGCATTTT. Residues: CASSLVPGGESNQPQHF. Combining the CDR3 with reference TRBV5-1 and TRBJ1-5 gives the whole variable domain KAGVTQTPRYLIKTRGQQVTLSCSPISGHRSVSWYQQTPGQGLQFLFEYFSETQRNKGNFPGRFSGRQFSNSRSEMNVSTLELGDSALYLCASSLVPGGESNQPQHFGDGTRLSIL.

V gene TRBV7-2 combines with J gene TRBJ2-7; D perhaps matches TRBD1 (5 bases). The CDR3 is 15 residues long. The V end lost 0 bases, the J end lost 4 bases, and 13 bases lay between the germline ends. CDR1 and CDR2 (germline): SGHTA, FQGNSA. As DNA, the CDR3 is TGTGCCAGCAGCTTAGCTGCAGGGCCCTCGTACGAGCAGTACGTC. Its translation: CASSLAAGPSYEQYV.

To note about this clonotype: A much larger clonotype is one base distant, so this may be a read error. The chain uses TRBV12-3 or TRBV12-4 and TRBJ2-1; D possibly corresponds to TRBD2 (5 bases). This CDR3 comprises 13 residues. V gave up 6 bases and J gave up 15 bases, with 21 bases separating them. The CDR3 spells CASRATLGEMRFF. DNA for the CDR3: TGTGCCAGCAGGGCGACCTTGGGAGAGATGCGGTTCTTC.

This rearrangement joins TRBV7-8 to TRBJ1-2; D possibly corresponds to TRBD1 (5 bases). The germline V gene has CDR1 SGHVS and CDR2 FQNEAQ. Between the trimmed V and J ends, which lost 1 base and 6 bases, there was a span of 12 bases. This CDR3 contains 14 residues. The CDR3 protein is CASSLVVQVDGYTF. For the CDR3, the DNA is TGTGCCAGCAGCTTAGTTGTACAGGTCGATGGCTACACCTTC.

V gene TRBV7-9 combines with J gene TRBJ1-2; D uncertain. CDR1 is SEHNR and CDR2 is FQNEAQ in the germline V gene (reference sequence). V lost 5 bases and J 7 bases, leaving 11 bases between the germline ends. This CDR3 has 12 residues. CDR3 residues: CASSTNLAGYTF. As DNA, the CDR3 is TGTGCCAGCAGCACCAACTTGGCTGGCTACACCTTC.

This clonotype was observed many times. The rearrangement joins TRBV5-1 to TRBJ2-3; D gene uncertain. CDR3 size: 15 residues. Germline CDR1 reads SGHRS; CDR2 reads YFSETQ. V was cut by 0 bases and J by 1 base, with 9 bases left in between. In nucleotides, the CDR3 is TGCGCCAGCAGCTTGGCGGCCGTCGGCACAGATACGCAGTATTTT. Residues: CASSLAAVGTDTQYF.

The chain combines TRBV7-2 with TRBJ1-3; no clear D gene. There are 15 residues in the CDR3. CDR1 SGHTA and CDR2 FQGNSA come from the germline V gene. The V and J ends lost 4 bases and 2 bases respectively, with 12 bases between them. The CDR3 sequence is CASSSKRSAGNTIYF. The CDR3 DNA reads TGTGCCAGCAGCTCGAAAAGGAGCGCTGGAAACACCATATATTTT.

This clonotype was seen a few times. V is TRBV14 and J is TRBJ2-1, with TRBD2 matching 9 bases. V shed 1 base and J 7 bases; nucleotides not matched to a gene: 11. The CDR3 consists of 17 residues. Germline V gene lookup returns CDR1 SGHDN and CDR2 FVKESK. As DNA, the CDR3 is TGTGCCAGCAGCCAAGGGTTAGCGGGGGACATCAAAAATGAGCAGTTCTTC. Its translation is CASSQGLAGDIKNEQFF.

The V gene is TRBV6-5, the J gene TRBJ2-3; 14 nucleotides line up with TRBD2. With 7 bases clipped from V and 6 bases from J, the junction kept 9 bases outside the gene matches. Germline CDR1 MNHEY, CDR2 SVGAGI. CDR3 length: 16 residues. The CDR3 DNA reads as TGTGCCAGCACCGGACTAGCGGGAGGCCCGCCGGATACGCAGTATTTT. Translating gives CASTGLAGGPPDTQYF.

The gene calls are TRBV12-3 or TRBV12-4 and TRBJ1-6; 8 bases agree with TRBD1. The CDR3 covers 14 residues. Unmatched junction bases numbered 7, after V lost 6 bases and J lost 9 bases. The CDR3 bases are TGTGCCAGCAGCCACACAGGGGGAGGTTCACCCCTCCACTTT. As protein: CASSHTGGGSPLHF.

V usage is TRBV29-1 and J usage is TRBJ1-2; D possibly corresponds to TRBD1 (5 bases). V was pared by 3 bases and J by 4 bases, with 15 bases between. From germline, CDR1 is SQVTM and CDR2 ANQGSEA. The length of the CDR3 is 14 residues. CDR3 nucleotides: TGCAGCGTTGAGGAGGCGGGGGGGGGCTATGGCTACACCTTC. It yields the protein CSVEEAGGGYGYTF.

This clonotype was counted only a few times. V gene TRBV6-2 or TRBV6-3 combines with J gene TRBJ2-4; 9 bases fit TRBD1. CDR1 is MNHEY, CDR2 SVGEGT, per germline. The J segment lost 8 bases and the V segment lost 8 bases, leaving 16 bases of the junction unmatched. CDR3 length: 16 amino acids. This chain's CDR3 is CASAPTGTGIGDIQYF. The CDR3 DNA sequence: TGTGCCAGCGCTCCCACCGGGACAGGGATAGGTGACATTCAGTACTTC.